This TCR beta chain was documented in a study of blood T cell repertoires in COVID-19. In the study overall: Acute and convalescent COVID-19 samples came from the United States, Italy and Spain. The cDNA or gDNA used as material had been derived from T cells, B-cell-depleted T cells, or PBMCs.

V was pared by 4 bases and J by 5 bases, with 4 bases of the junction left unmatched. The CDR3 sequence is 16 residues long. Germline V gives CDR1 SGHTA, CDR2 FQGNSA. As handled by the study authors: Estimation of nucleated cell counts was performed using reference gene primer amplification. TCRdb's copy holds only in-frame clones and misses some; the assay was immunoSEQ multiplex PCR. The V and J calls and clone size were taken over from that table, and D and trimming were inferred from the DNA. The repertoire has roughly 80,000 clones, more than 70% of them found once; the top ten carry approximately 15%.

The receptor comes from a woman in her sixties with acute or convalescent COVID-19. The chain combines TRBV7-2 with TRBJ2-3, with 15 bases matching TRBD2. Specimen: peripheral blood. CDR3 coding DNA: TGTGCCAGCAGCTACTCGGGACTAGCGGGGGGAGATACGCAGTATTTT. Translating gives CASSYSGLAGGDTQYF.